This passage covers 22 T cell receptor beta chains from one sample sequenced in a study of cytomegalovirus exposure and HLA in healthy donors (dated by TCRdb to the late 2010s). Libraries were made using the immunoSEQ multiplex PCR assay. For the multiplex PCR, a mixture combining 60 forward primers for TCR Vbeta segments and 13 reverse primers for TCR Jbeta segments was used. As stored in TCRdb, this immuneACCESS dataset retains in-frame rearrangements with V and J assigned. A fraction of the clones does not appear; measured against another copy, unresolved V genes explain less than half of the discrepancy, and the remainder lacks a known reason. Present in this sample are some 180,000 clones, roughly 9.5% of which were seen just once. 1% to 1.5% of the sample belongs to the ten largest clones. Specimen: PBMCs. These receptors were obtained from a woman aged 25-40 years in good health and CMV-seropositive.

This clone showed up just a few times. This rearrangement joins TRBV5-5 to TRBJ2-3; D is uncertain. Trimming pared 4 bases from V and 0 bases from J, leaving 9 bases between. The CDR3 runs 14 residues. The germline V gene has CDR1 SGHKS and CDR2 YYEKEE (reference sequence). The CDR3 DNA reads as TGTGCCAGCAGCAATCTTGTCAGCACAGATACGCAGTATTTT. As protein: CASSNLVSTDTQYF.

This CDR3 reads CATRTSGDTEQYF. In DNA form, the CDR3 reads TGTGCCACCCGGACTAGCGGGGACACCGAGCAGTACTTC. The chain carries TRBV6-5 and TRBJ2-7; 12 bases align to TRBD2. Looked up from germline, CDR1 is MNHEY and CDR2 is SVGAGI. V lost 10 bases to trimming and J lost 6 bases; unmatched junction nucleotides: 7. The CDR3 consists of 13 residues.

The rearrangement joins TRBV5-1 to TRBJ1-6; D possibly corresponds to TRBD1 (6 bases). Trimming stripped 4 bases from V and 9 bases from J, with 14 bases between. CDR3 length: 14 residues. Germline values: CDR1 SGHRS, CDR2 YFSETQ. CDR3 nucleotide sequence: TGCGCCAGCAGCCCCAGGGGTGGCGGTTCACCCCTCCACTTT. Its protein product is CASSPRGGGSPLHF.

This clone was counted only a few times. The chain is built from TRBV5-6 and TRBJ2-7; 12 bases map to TRBD2. The CDR3 is made up of 15 amino acids. The ends lost 4 bases at V and 5 bases at J; junction bases unmatched: 7. Germline CDR1 is SGHDT and CDR2 is YYEEEE. CDR3 residues: CASSPLAGGNHEQYF. CDR3 nucleotides: TGTGCCAGCAGCCCCCTAGCGGGAGGGAACCACGAGCAGTACTTC.

This clone was counted between two and nine times. V is TRBV30 and J is TRBJ2-3; the D gene is possibly TRBD2 (5 bases). The germline CDR1 and CDR2 sequences are GTSNPN and SVGIG (reference sequence). This CDR3 contains 14 residues. The V and J ends lost 1 base and 4 bases respectively, with 12 bases between them. The CDR3 DNA sequence: TGTGCCTGGAGTGGGTTTACGGAGGCAGATACGCAGTATTTT. Translated, it gives CAWSGFTEADTQYF.

The rearrangement joins TRBV2 to TRBJ1-3; D gene ambiguous. V was cut by 2 bases and J by 2 bases, with 10 bases left in between. CDR1 SNHLY and CDR2 FYNNEI come from the germline V gene. This CDR3 region has 15 residues. CDR3 protein: CASSESGLPGNTIYF. The CDR3 bases are TGTGCCAGCAGTGAATCAGGACTTCCTGGAAACACCATATATTTT.

In this sample, this clone turned up a few times. This chain uses TRBV5-1 with TRBJ2-7, with 10 bases fitting TRBD1. V was pared by 4 bases and J by 7 bases, with 5 bases of the junction left unmatched. The CDR3 is 13 amino acids. Germline CDR1 SGHRS, CDR2 YFSETQ. The CDR3 sequence: CASSRGQGGEQYF. The DNA of the CDR3 is TGCGCCAGCAGCAGAGGACAGGGGGGGGAGCAGTACTTC. The whole variable domain, filled in from reference TRBV5-1 and TRBJ2-7, reads KAGVTQTPRYLIKTRGQQVTLSCSPISGHRSVSWYQQTPGQGLQFLFEYFSETQRNKGNFPGRFSGRQFSNSRSEMNVSTLELGDSALYLCASSRGQGGEQYFGPGTRLTVT.

This clone was observed a handful of times. The V gene is TRBV29-1, the J gene TRBJ1-4; D unclear. Germline CDR1 is SQVTM and CDR2 is ANQGSEA. This CDR3 contains 13 residues. V shed 4 bases and J shed 8 bases, with 14 bases lying between them. The DNA of the CDR3 is TGCAGCGTTGCAGAGTCAGGATTGGAAAAACTGTTTTTT. It translates to CSVAESGLEKLFF.

This chain links TRBV2 with TRBJ2-7, with 8 positions matching TRBD1. The V and J ends lost 3 bases and 5 bases, in that order; junction bases with no gene match: 6. CDR1 and CDR2 from the germline V gene are SNHLY and FYNNEI. The CDR3 has 14 amino acids. CDR3 nucleotides: TGTGCCAGCAGTGATCAGGGGGCGCGCGACGAGCAGTACTTC. Its translation: CASSDQGARDEQYF.

This clone was seen a few times. V and J are TRBV4-1 and TRBJ2-7; D may be TRBD1 (5 bases). The germline CDR1 and CDR2 sequences are MGHRA and YSYEKL. CDR3 length equals 15 residues. The germline V and J ends were trimmed by 0 bases and 2 bases, with 11 bases remaining between them. The CDR3 reads CASSQDLRQPYEQYF. In DNA form, the CDR3 reads TGCGCCAGCAGCCAAGATCTCAGACAGCCCTACGAGCAGTACTTC.

This clone has a handful of counts. The chain links TRBV9 to TRBJ1-4, with a possible D match to TRBD1 (5 bases). Germline V gene sequence: CDR1 SGDLS, CDR2 YYNGEE. CDR3 length equals 15 residues. Trimming cost V 2 bases and J 8 bases, with 16 bases left between them. CDR3 protein: CASSVRRTMDEKLFF. The DNA of the CDR3 is TGTGCCAGCAGCGTCCGAAGGACAATGGACGAAAAACTGTTTTTT.

This chain uses TRBV28 with TRBJ1-5; D is undetermined. Between the trimmed V and J ends, which lost 3 bases and 0 bases, there was a span of 9 bases. The V gene's germline CDR1 is MDHEN and CDR2 SYDVKM. There are 15 residues in the CDR3. CDR3 region: CASSFRGHSNQPQHF. CDR3 sequence (DNA): TGTGCCAGCAGTTTTAGAGGGCATAGCAATCAGCCCCAGCATTTT.

The rearrangement uses TRBV9 and TRBJ1-1; tentatively, D is TRBD1 (6 bases). Trimming shortened V by 4 bases and J by 4 bases, and 14 bases separated the two germline ends. The CDR3 has 14 residues. CDR1 and CDR2 (germline): SGDLS, YYNGEE. In nucleotides, the CDR3 is TGTGCCAGCAGCCAACAGGGAGTTAGCACTGAAGCTTTCTTT. Its protein is CASSQQGVSTEAFF.

V and J are TRBV6-1 and TRBJ2-6; D uncertain. V was pared by 6 bases and J by 0 bases, with 9 bases between. This CDR3 is 15 amino acids long. From germline, CDR1 is MNHNS and CDR2 SASEGT. The CDR3 protein is CASRPDFSGANVLTF. CDR3 bases: TGTGCCAGCAGGCCCGACTTCTCTGGGGCCAACGTCCTGACTTTC.

This clone has a handful of counts. This sequence joins TRBV6-1 and TRBJ1-5; D is uncertain. The CDR3 is 14 amino acids. Trimming shortened V by 5 bases and J by 10 bases, and 18 bases separated the two germline ends. Germline V gives CDR1 MNHNS, CDR2 SASEGT. The CDR3 coding sequence is TGTGCCAGCAGTCTTGCCTCGGCGGCCCGTCCCCAGCATTTT. This gives the protein CASSLASAARPQHF.

This clone was counted a few times. This chain connects TRBV7-6 to TRBJ2-7, with 9 bases matching TRBD2. CDR3 length equals 14 residues. From germline, CDR1 is SGHVS and CDR2 FNYEAQ. V dropped 2 bases and J dropped 7; count of bases not matched to a gene: 6. The DNA for the CDR3 is TGTGCCAGCAGCTTACTGACTAGCGGAGGAGAGCAGTACTTC. Amino acid sequence: CASSLLTSGGEQYF.

The rearrangement uses TRBV6-1 and TRBJ1-5, with TRBD1 identical over 8 bases. The CDR3 contains 14 residues. V was pared by 6 bases and J by 3 bases, with 4 bases of the junction left unmatched. Germline CDR1 is MNHNS and CDR2 is SASEGT. Written as DNA, the CDR3 is TGTGCCAGCAGCTGGACAGGGCTCAATCAGCCCCAGCATTTT. Encoded protein: CASSWTGLNQPQHF.

This clone has just a few counts. V gene TRBV5-1 combines with J gene TRBJ2-5, with 10 bases fitting TRBD1. After removal of 3 bases from V and 5 bases from J, the junction contained 4 bases not matched to a gene. Germline loops: CDR1 SGHRS, CDR2 YFSETQ. There are 14 residues in the CDR3. CDR3 sequence (DNA): TGCGCCAGCAGCTGGACAGGGGGAACCGAGACCCAGTACTTC. It specifies CASSWTGGTETQYF.

The sample holds a few counts of this clone. The gene calls are TRBV6-5 and TRBJ2-1; 9 bases agree with TRBD2. Germline trimming cut 2 bases from V and 5 bases from J; bases unmatched to any gene: 7. Germline CDR1 is MNHEY and CDR2 is SVGAGI. CDR3 length: 16 residues. The CDR3 spells CASSYGGTSPHNEQFF. CDR3 sequence (DNA): TGTGCCAGCAGTTACGGGGGGACTAGCCCTCACAATGAGCAGTTCTTC.

This clone was recorded only once. The genes are TRBV5-1 and TRBJ1-2; TRBD1 aligns across 8 bases. The CDR3 consists of 16 residues. J lost 0 bases, V lost 5 bases, and 9 bases had no gene match. Germline CDR1 reads SGHRS; CDR2 reads YFSETQ. CDR3 nucleotide sequence: TGCGCCAGCAGTTCGGGACAGGCCCTAGCTAACTATGGCTACACCTTC. Translating gives CASSSGQALANYGYTF.

The chain couples TRBV27 to TRBJ2-7; 10 nucleotides line up with TRBD1. The CDR3 is 15 amino acids. V dropped 4 bases and J dropped 1; count of bases not matched to a gene: 4. The V gene's germline CDR1 is MNHEY and CDR2 SMNVEV (reference sequence). The CDR3 region has the DNA TGTGCCAGCAGTTCATGGACAGGGGGGTCCTACGAGCAGTACTTC. Its protein product is CASSSWTGGSYEQYF.

The rearrangement uses TRBV12-5 and TRBJ1-1; 9 nucleotides line up with TRBD1. V trimming: 6 bases; J trimming: 1 base; junction bases outside the gene matches: 3. Per germline, CDR1 LGHNT and CDR2 FRNRAP. The CDR3 spans 14 residues. The CDR3, as DNA: TGTGCTAGTGGCAGACAGGGGGGGAACACTGAAGCTTTCTTT. Its protein product is CASGRQGGNTEAFF.